This T cell receptor beta chain was recovered during a study of T-cell reconstitution after alpha-beta-depleted transplantation in children. V lost 3 bases to trimming and J lost 5 bases, with 16 bases between them. The CDR3 runs 15 residues. Germline V gives CDR1 SEHNR, CDR2 FQNEAQ (reference sequence). Library preparation (for TCRbeta) was performed with unique molecular identifiers. TCRdb recomputed calls from the PCR reads with MiXCR, one row per CDR3 protein. Of 440,000 or so distinct CDR3 sequences in the sample, roughly two fifths were seen once. This clonotype was found many times. The sample was PBMCs, taken before TCRalphabeta/CD19-depleted stem cell transplant. This clonotype was sampled from a girl aged 2 to 10 with aplastic anemia, due to receive a stem cell transplant. The gene calls are TRBV7-9 and TRBJ2-5, with a possible D match to TRBD2 (6 bases). The CDR3 DNA follows: TGTGCCAGCAGCTTGTCTGGAGGGGAACGGGAGACCCAGTACTTC. Amino acids: CASSLSGGERETQYF.